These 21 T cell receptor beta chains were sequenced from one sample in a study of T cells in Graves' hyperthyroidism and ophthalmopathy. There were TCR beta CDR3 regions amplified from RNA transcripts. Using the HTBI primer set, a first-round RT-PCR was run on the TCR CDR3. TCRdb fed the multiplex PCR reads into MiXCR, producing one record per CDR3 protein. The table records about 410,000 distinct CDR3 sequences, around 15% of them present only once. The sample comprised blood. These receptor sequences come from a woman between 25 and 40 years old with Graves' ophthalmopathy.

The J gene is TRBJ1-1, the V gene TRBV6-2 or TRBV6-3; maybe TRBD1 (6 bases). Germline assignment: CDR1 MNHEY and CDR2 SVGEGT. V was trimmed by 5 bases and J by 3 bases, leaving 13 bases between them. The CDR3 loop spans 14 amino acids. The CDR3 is CASSGGGRDTEAFF. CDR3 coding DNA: TGTGCCAGCAGTGGGGGGGGGCGGGACACTGAAGCTTTCTTT.

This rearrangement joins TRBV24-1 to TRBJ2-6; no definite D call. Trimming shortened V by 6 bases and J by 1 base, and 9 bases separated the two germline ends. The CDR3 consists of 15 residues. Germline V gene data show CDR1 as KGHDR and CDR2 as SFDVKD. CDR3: CATSPVGSGANVLTF. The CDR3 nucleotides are TGTGCCACCAGTCCGGTCGGGTCTGGGGCCAACGTCCTGACTTTC.

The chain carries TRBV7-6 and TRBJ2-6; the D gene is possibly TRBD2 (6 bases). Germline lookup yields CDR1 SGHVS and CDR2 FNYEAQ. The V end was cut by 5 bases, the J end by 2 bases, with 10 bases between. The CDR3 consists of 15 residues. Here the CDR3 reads CASSRGGAGANVLTF. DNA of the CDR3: TGTGCCAGCAGCCGAGGCGGGGCTGGGGCCAACGTCCTGACTTTC.

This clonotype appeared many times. Here the CDR3 reads CASSLAGQGRTYEQYF. Here the CDR3 DNA reads TGCGCCAGCAGCTTGGCGGGACAGGGACGAACCTACGAGCAGTACTTC. The J gene is TRBJ2-7, the V gene TRBV5-1; 9 positions match TRBD1. The CDR3 length is 16 residues. V was clipped by 0 bases and J by 2 bases; unmatched bases: 6. Germline loops: CDR1 SGHRS, CDR2 YFSETQ. The full variable domain, completed using reference TRBV5-1 and TRBJ2-7, is KAGVTQTPRYLIKTRGQQVTLSCSPISGHRSVSWYQQTPGQGLQFLFEYFSETQRNKGNFPGRFSGRQFSNSRSEMNVSTLELGDSALYLCASSLAGQGRTYEQYFGPGTRLTVT.

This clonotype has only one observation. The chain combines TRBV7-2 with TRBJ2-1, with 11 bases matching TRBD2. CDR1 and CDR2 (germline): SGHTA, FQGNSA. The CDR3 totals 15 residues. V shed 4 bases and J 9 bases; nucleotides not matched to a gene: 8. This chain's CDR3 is CASSSITSGGSEQFF. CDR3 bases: TGTGCCAGCAGCTCTATAACTAGCGGGGGTTCTGAGCAGTTCTTC. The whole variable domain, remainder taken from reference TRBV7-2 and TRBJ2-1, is GAGVSQSPSNKVTEKGKDVELRCDPISGHTALYWYRQSLGQGLEFLIYFQGNSAPDKSGLPSDRFSAERTGGSVSTLTIQRTQQEDSAVYLCASSSITSGGSEQFFGPGTRLTVL.

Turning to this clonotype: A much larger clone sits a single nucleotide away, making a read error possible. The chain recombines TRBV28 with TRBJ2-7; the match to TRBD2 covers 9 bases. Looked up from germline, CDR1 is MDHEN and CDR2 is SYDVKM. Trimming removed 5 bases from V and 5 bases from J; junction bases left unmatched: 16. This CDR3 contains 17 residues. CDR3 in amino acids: CASSDSGSGGSSDEQYF. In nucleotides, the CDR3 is TGTGCCAGCAGTGATTCGGGTAGCGGGGGCTCCAGCGACGAGCAGTACTTC.

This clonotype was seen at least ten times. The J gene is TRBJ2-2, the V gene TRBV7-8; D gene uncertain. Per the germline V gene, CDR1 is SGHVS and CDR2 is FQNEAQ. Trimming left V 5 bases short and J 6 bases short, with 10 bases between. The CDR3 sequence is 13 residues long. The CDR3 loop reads CASSHVASGELFF. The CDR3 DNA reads TGTGCCAGCAGCCACGTAGCCTCCGGGGAGCTGTTTTTT.

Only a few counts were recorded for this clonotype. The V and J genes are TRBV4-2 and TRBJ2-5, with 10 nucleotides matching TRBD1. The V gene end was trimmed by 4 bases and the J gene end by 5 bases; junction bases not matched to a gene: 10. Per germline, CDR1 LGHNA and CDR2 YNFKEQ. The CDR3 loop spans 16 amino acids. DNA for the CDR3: TGTGCCAGCAGCCGCTCCCGGGACAGGGGACTGGAGACCCAGTACTTC. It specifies CASSRSRDRGLETQYF.

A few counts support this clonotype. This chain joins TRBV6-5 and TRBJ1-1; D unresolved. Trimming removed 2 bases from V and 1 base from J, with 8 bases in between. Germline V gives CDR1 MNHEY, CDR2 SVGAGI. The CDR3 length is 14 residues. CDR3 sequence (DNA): TGTGCCAGCAGTTACCTGGAGGGGAACACTGAAGCTTTCTTT. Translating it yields CASSYLEGNTEAFF.

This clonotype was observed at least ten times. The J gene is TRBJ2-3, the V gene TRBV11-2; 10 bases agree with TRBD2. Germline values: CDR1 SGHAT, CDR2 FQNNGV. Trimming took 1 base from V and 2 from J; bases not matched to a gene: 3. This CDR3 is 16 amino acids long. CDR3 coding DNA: TGTGCCAGCAGCTTAGCCCTAGCGGGGGACACAGATACGCAGTATTTT. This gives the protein CASSLALAGDTDTQYF.

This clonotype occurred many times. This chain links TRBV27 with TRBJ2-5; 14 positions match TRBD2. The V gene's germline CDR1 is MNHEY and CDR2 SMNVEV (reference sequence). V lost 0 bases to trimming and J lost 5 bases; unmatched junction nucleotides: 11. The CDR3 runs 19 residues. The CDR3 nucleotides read TGTGCCAGCAGTTTATCGGGACTAGCGGGGGCAACCCGAAGGGAGACCCAGTACTTC. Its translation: CASSLSGLAGATRRETQYF.

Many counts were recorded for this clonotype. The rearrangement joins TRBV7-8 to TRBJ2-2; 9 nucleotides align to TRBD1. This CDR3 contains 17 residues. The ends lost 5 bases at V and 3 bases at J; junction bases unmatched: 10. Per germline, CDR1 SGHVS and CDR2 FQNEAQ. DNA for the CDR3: TGTGCCAGCAGCCATCGACCAGGGACAGGGTACACCGGGGAGCTGTTTTTT. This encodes CASSHRPGTGYTGELFF.

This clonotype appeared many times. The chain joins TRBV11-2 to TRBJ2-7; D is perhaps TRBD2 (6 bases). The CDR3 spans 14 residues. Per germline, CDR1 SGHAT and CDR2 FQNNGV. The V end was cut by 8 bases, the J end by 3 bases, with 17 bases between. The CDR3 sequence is CASAFGWDFYEQYF. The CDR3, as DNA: TGTGCCAGCGCCTTTGGCTGGGACTTCTACGAGCAGTACTTC.

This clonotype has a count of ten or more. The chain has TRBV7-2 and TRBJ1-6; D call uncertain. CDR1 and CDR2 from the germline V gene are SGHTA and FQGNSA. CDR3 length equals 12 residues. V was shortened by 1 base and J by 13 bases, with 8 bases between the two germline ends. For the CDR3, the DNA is TGTGCCAGCAGCTTAGTACGTGGGCCCCTCCACTTT. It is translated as CASSLVRGPLHF. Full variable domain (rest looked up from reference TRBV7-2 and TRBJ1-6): GAGVSQSPSNKVTEKGKDVELRCDPISGHTALYWYRQSLGQGLEFLIYFQGNSAPDKSGLPSDRFSAERTGGSVSTLTIQRTQQEDSAVYLCASSLVRGPLHFGNGTRLTVT.

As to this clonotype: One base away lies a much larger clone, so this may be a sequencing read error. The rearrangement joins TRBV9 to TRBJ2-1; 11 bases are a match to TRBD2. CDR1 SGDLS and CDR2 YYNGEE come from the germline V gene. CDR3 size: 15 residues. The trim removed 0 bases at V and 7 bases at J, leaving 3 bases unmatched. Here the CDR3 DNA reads TGTGCCAGCAGCGTAGAGATAGCGGGGGGGAATGAGCAGTTCTTC. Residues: CASSVEIAGGNEQFF.

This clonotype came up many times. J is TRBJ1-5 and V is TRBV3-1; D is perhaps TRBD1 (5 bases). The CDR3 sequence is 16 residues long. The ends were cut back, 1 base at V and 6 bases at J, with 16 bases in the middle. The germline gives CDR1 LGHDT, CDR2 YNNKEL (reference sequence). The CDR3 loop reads CASSQGMQGRGQPQHF. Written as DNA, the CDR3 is TGTGCCAGCAGCCAAGGTATGCAGGGTCGGGGTCAGCCCCAGCATTTT.

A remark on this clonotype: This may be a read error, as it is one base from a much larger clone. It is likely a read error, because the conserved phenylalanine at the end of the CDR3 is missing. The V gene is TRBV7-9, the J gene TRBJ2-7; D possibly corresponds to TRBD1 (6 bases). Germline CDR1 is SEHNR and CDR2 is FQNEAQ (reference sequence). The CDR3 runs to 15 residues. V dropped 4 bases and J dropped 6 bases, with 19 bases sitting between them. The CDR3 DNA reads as TGTGCCAGCAGCTCAAGGGTGGAACAGGGAACCGAGCAGTACCTC. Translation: CASSSRVEQGTEQYL.

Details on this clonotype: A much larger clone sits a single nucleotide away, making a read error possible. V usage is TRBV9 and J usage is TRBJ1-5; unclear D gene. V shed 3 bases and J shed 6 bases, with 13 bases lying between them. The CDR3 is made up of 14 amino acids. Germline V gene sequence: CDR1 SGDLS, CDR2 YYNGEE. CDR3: CASSAPDMGQPQHF. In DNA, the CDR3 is TGTGCCAGCAGCGCCCCAGATATGGGTCAGCCCCAGCATTTT. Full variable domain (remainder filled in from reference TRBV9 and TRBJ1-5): DSGVTQTPKHLITATGQRVTLRCSPRSGDLSVYWYQQSLDQGLQFLIQYYNGEERAKGNILERFSAQQFPDLHSELNLSSLELGDSALYFCASSAPDMGQPQHFGDGTRLSIL.

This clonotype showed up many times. DNA of the CDR3: TGTGCCAGCAGCCTCCAGAGGGATACGCAGTATTTT. It translates to CASSLQRDTQYF. The rearrangement joins TRBV11-2 to TRBJ2-3, with D unclear. CDR1 SGHAT and CDR2 FQNNGV come from the germline V gene. The CDR3 loop spans 12 amino acids. V was clipped by 5 bases and J by 6 bases, with 9 bases between them.

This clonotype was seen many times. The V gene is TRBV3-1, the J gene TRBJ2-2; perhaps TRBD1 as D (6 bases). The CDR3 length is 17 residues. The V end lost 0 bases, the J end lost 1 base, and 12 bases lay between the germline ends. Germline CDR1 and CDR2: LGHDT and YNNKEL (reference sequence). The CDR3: CASSQEVYRVNTGELFF. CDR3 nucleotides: TGTGCCAGCAGCCAAGAGGTTTACAGGGTGAACACCGGGGAGCTGTTTTTT.

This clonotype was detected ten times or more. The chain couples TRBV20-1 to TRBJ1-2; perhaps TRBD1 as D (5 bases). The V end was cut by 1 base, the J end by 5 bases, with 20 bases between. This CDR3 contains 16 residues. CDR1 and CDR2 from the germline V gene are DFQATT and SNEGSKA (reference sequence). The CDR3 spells CSARATGDPSGYGYTF. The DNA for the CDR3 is TGCAGTGCTAGAGCTACCGGGGATCCGTCAGGGTATGGCTACACCTTC.